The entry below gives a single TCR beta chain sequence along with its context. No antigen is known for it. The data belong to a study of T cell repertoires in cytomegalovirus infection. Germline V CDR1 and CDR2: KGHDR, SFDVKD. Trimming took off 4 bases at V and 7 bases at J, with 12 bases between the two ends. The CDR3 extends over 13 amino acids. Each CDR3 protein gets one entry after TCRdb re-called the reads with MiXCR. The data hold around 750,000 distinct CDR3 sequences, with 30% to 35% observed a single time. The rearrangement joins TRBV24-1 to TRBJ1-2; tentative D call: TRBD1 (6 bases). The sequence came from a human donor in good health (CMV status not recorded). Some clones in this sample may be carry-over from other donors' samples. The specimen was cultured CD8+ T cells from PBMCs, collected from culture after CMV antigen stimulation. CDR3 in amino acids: CATSDDRLVGYTF. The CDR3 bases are TGTGCCACCAGTGACGACAGGCTGGTTGGCTACACCTTC.